The rows below give T cell receptor beta chains drawn from one sample of a study of identical twins. TCRdb reprocessed the 5' RACE reads via MiXCR and lists one record per CDR3 protein. The repertoire has approximately 670,000 distinct CDR3 sequences, approximately 6.1% of them found once; the top ten carry about 2%. Source material: naive T cells sorted from blood. The receptors derive from a man aged 18-30 years in good health. The conserved cysteine and the conserved F or W are not part of the CDR3 here. Fields, in order: J gene, V gene, CDR3 protein.

j_call: TRBJ2-7; v_call: TRBV18; cdr3_aa: ASSPSPGQGFEQY
j_call: TRBJ2-5; v_call: TRBV2; cdr3_aa: ASSVSGPGTQY
j_call: TRBJ2-5; v_call: TRBV6-1; cdr3_aa: ASRSPGQGSRETQY
j_call: TRBJ1-1; v_call: TRBV7-9; cdr3_aa: ASSSLDWTEAF
j_call: TRBJ2-5; v_call: TRBV9; cdr3_aa: ASSVNPLEVAGDETQY
j_call: TRBJ1-4; v_call: TRBV29-1; cdr3_aa: SVLTDRGVNEKLF
j_call: TRBJ2-5; v_call: TRBV5-1; cdr3_aa: ASSLMGSDQETQY
j_call: TRBJ1-3; v_call: TRBV4-3; cdr3_aa: ASSQDPGNTIY
j_call: TRBJ2-1; v_call: TRBV11-2; cdr3_aa: ASSIRTSGRVTWNEQF
j_call: TRBJ2-6; v_call: TRBV7-2; cdr3_aa: ASSLAPRESGANVLT
j_call: TRBJ2-7; v_call: TRBV28; cdr3_aa: ASSYAGTGGSEQY
j_call: TRBJ1-5; v_call: TRBV18; cdr3_aa: ASSDLMDRYNQPQH
j_call: TRBJ1-4; v_call: TRBV9; cdr3_aa: ASSVSPADRDEKLF
j_call: TRBJ2-1; v_call: TRBV6-1; cdr3_aa: ASSRAGLADNEQF
j_call: TRBJ2-7; v_call: TRBV20-1; cdr3_aa: SARDWGAGGNEQY
j_call: TRBJ2-7; v_call: TRBV29-1; cdr3_aa: SGGRDRGSEQY
j_call: TRBJ1-6; v_call: TRBV4-3; cdr3_aa: ASSQDIQINSPLH
j_call: TRBJ1-2; v_call: TRBV6-1; cdr3_aa: ATAQGGQGGYT
j_call: TRBJ2-1; v_call: TRBV12-3/TRBV12-4; cdr3_aa: ASSIDSPYNEQF
j_call: TRBJ2-5; v_call: TRBV7-6; cdr3_aa: ASSTSGPETQY
j_call: TRBJ2-2; v_call: TRBV7-2; cdr3_aa: ASSLGRLGELF
j_call: TRBJ2-5; v_call: TRBV5-1; cdr3_aa: ASNEQAGESETQY
j_call: TRBJ2-1; v_call: TRBV30; cdr3_aa: AWRGSYSYNEQF
j_call: TRBJ2-7; v_call: TRBV7-9; cdr3_aa: ASSLWTETYEQY
j_call: TRBJ2-7; v_call: TRBV27; cdr3_aa: ASGLAGGREQY
j_call: TRBJ1-4; v_call: TRBV12-3/TRBV12-4; cdr3_aa: ASRLTGWGETNEKLF
j_call: TRBJ2-7; v_call: TRBV14; cdr3_aa: ASSWGTSGTSYEQY
j_call: TRBJ1-2; v_call: TRBV7-8; cdr3_aa: ASSPRGRRNGYT
j_call: TRBJ2-2; v_call: TRBV24-1; cdr3_aa: ATSDTGYSGELF
j_call: TRBJ2-7; v_call: TRBV5-1; cdr3_aa: ASSGEAAGTAYEQY
j_call: TRBJ2-5; v_call: TRBV5-6; cdr3_aa: ASSPLSGAAGWETQY
j_call: TRBJ1-2; v_call: TRBV29-1; cdr3_aa: SVEDLRTGFYGYT
j_call: TRBJ2-2; v_call: TRBV6-2/TRBV6-3; cdr3_aa: ASSRTGTGGTGELF
j_call: TRBJ1-2; v_call: TRBV12-3/TRBV12-4; cdr3_aa: ASSHRDHQSGYT
j_call: TRBJ2-7; v_call: TRBV7-2; cdr3_aa: ASSLLQGPYEQY
j_call: TRBJ2-4; v_call: TRBV6-1; cdr3_aa: ASSEISGKQGKNIQY
j_call: TRBJ2-1; v_call: TRBV6-1; cdr3_aa: ASSTSAGGYNEQF
j_call: TRBJ2-7; v_call: TRBV7-9; cdr3_aa: ASSLGGSDYYEQY
j_call: TRBJ2-2; v_call: TRBV4-2; cdr3_aa: ASKDRVIGELF
j_call: TRBJ2-2; v_call: TRBV7-3; cdr3_aa: ASRKGAMNTGELF
j_call: TRBJ1-5; v_call: TRBV5-4; cdr3_aa: ASSLGISGQGAGSNQRQH
j_call: TRBJ1-3; v_call: TRBV28; cdr3_aa: ASSFGFRSSGNTIY
j_call: TRBJ1-1; v_call: TRBV20-1; cdr3_aa: SAGDRVNTEAF
j_call: TRBJ2-5; v_call: TRBV12-3/TRBV12-4; cdr3_aa: ASSLGLAETQY
j_call: TRBJ1-1; v_call: TRBV5-1; cdr3_aa: ASSLEGGLNTEAF
j_call: TRBJ1-3; v_call: TRBV29-1; cdr3_aa: SVEEGGSGNTIY